This T cell receptor beta chain was captured in a study of CD8+ T cells in alopecia areata. RNA extraction was followed by reverse transcription into cDNA, which acted as the sequencing template. Only in-frame clones appear in the TCRdb table, and some are missing; sequencing was by immunoSEQ multiplex PCR. The sample has 140,000 to 150,000 clones, about 51% seen once. The V gene lost 0 bases and the J gene lost 0 bases, with 6 bases spanning the gap. The germline V gene has CDR1 MNHEY and CDR2 SVGAGI. This CDR3 comprises 14 residues. The clonotype comes from a human donor with alopecia areata. The rearrangement joins TRBV6-5 to TRBJ2-7; D unresolved. Sequencing was performed on CD4+ T cells sorted from blood, taken at week 0. The CDR3, as DNA: TGTGCCAGCAGTTACTCCGGTCTCTCCTACGAGCAGTACTTC. This codes for CASSYSGLSYEQYF.